These T cell receptor beta chains were read from a single sample in a study of blood T cell repertoires in COVID-19. This table comes from immunoSEQ multiplex PCR, and its TCRdb copy is limited to in-frame clones, with some not included. This sample has roughly 120,000 clones; approximately 78% occur once, and the top ten carry roughly 7.7%. Sequenced material: peripheral blood. These receptors were collected from a man between 65 and 85 years old with acute or convalescent COVID-19. The CDR3 runs from the conserved cysteine through the conserved F or W. Fields, in order: V gene, D gene, clone size, J gene, CDR3 DNA, CDR3 protein. D genes are given only for firm matches. Clone size is stated in some rows and not others, as once, few, many or a class when expanded.

v_call: TRBV12-3/TRBV12-4
d_call: .
clone_size: .
j_call: TRBJ2-7
cdr3_nt: TGTGCCAGCCAACAGGGTAAAAACTACGAGCAGTACTTC
cdr3_aa: CASQQGKNYEQYF

v_call: TRBV6-6
d_call: .
clone_size: .
j_call: TRBJ1-2
cdr3_nt: TGTGCCAGCGTACCCCGGCAGGACTATGGCTACACCTTC
cdr3_aa: CASVPRQDYGYTF

v_call: TRBV19
d_call: TRBD2
clone_size: .
j_call: TRBJ2-3
cdr3_nt: TGTGCCAGTAGTATAGTCGGGACTAGATCCACAGATACGCAGTATTTT
cdr3_aa: CASSIVGTRSTDTQYF

v_call: TRBV18
d_call: .
clone_size: once
j_call: TRBJ2-1
cdr3_nt: TGTGCCAGCTCACCAATGAGGGACTACAATGAGCAGTTCTTC
cdr3_aa: CASSPMRDYNEQFF

v_call: TRBV7-9
d_call: TRBD1
clone_size: .
j_call: TRBJ2-7
cdr3_nt: TGTGCCAGCAGCTCGCCTGGACAGGGCCTCTTCGAGCAGTACTTC
cdr3_aa: CASSSPGQGLFEQYF

v_call: TRBV29-1
d_call: .
clone_size: .
j_call: TRBJ2-5
cdr3_nt: TGCAGCGTTGACCCAGGCCAAGAGACCCAGTACTTC
cdr3_aa: CSVDPGQETQYF

v_call: TRBV14
d_call: TRBD2
clone_size: few
j_call: TRBJ2-5
cdr3_nt: TGTGCCAGCAGCCAAGCGGCGGGGGGCGAGACCCAGTACTTC
cdr3_aa: CASSQAAGGETQYF

v_call: TRBV19
d_call: .
clone_size: .
j_call: TRBJ1-2
cdr3_nt: TGTGCCAGTAGTGGGAGTTGGTTGGGCTACACCTTC
cdr3_aa: CASSGSWLGYTF

v_call: TRBV2
d_call: TRBD2
clone_size: .
j_call: TRBJ2-1
cdr3_nt: TGTGCCAGCAGTGGCGGCGGGGGATACAATGAGCAGTTCTTC
cdr3_aa: CASSGGGGYNEQFF

v_call: TRBV19
d_call: TRBD1
clone_size: few
j_call: TRBJ1-5
cdr3_nt: TGTGCCAGCCAACCCAGGGGACAGGGGGCGGGTGGCAATCAGCCCCAGCATTTT
cdr3_aa: CASQPRGQGAGGNQPQHF

v_call: TRBV5-1
d_call: TRBD1
clone_size: .
j_call: TRBJ2-7
cdr3_nt: TGCGCCAGCAGTTACCAGGGGGCTGGGAACGAGCAGTACTTC
cdr3_aa: CASSYQGAGNEQYF

v_call: TRBV27
d_call: .
clone_size: once
j_call: TRBJ2-1
cdr3_nt: TGTGCCAGCAGTTTACGGACAGACTACTACAATGAGCAGTTCTTC
cdr3_aa: CASSLRTDYYNEQFF

v_call: TRBV19
d_call: .
clone_size: .
j_call: TRBJ1-6
cdr3_nt: TGTGCCAGTAGTATAGGCCCCGGCGCAGGAGGGAATTCACCCCTCCACTTT
cdr3_aa: CASSIGPGAGGNSPLHF

v_call: TRBV10-3
d_call: TRBD1
clone_size: .
j_call: TRBJ2-7
cdr3_nt: TGTGCCATCAGAGGGACAGGGTACGAGCAGTACTTC
cdr3_aa: CAIRGTGYEQYF

v_call: TRBV2
d_call: .
clone_size: .
j_call: TRBJ1-2
cdr3_nt: TGTGCCAGCAGTGAAGGCGGGGGGGTATATGGCTACACCTTC
cdr3_aa: CASSEGGGVYGYTF

v_call: TRBV24-1
d_call: TRBD1
clone_size: .
j_call: TRBJ2-3
cdr3_nt: TGTGCCACCAGTGATTTGGACAGGGGGTTGGGCACAGATACGCAGTATTTT
cdr3_aa: CATSDLDRGLGTDTQYF

v_call: TRBV5-1
d_call: .
clone_size: .
j_call: TRBJ2-7
cdr3_nt: TGCGCCAGCAGCCTAACCAGGTACGAGCAGTACTTC
cdr3_aa: CASSLTRYEQYF

v_call: TRBV7-9
d_call: TRBD1
clone_size: .
j_call: TRBJ2-7
cdr3_nt: TGTGCCAGCAGCCGTGTGGGACAGGATTACGAGCAGTACTTC
cdr3_aa: CASSRVGQDYEQYF

v_call: TRBV9
d_call: .
clone_size: .
j_call: TRBJ2-7
cdr3_nt: TGTGCCAGCAGCGCAAACCCAACGAACGGGGAGCAGTACTTC
cdr3_aa: CASSANPTNGEQYF

v_call: TRBV4-1
d_call: .
clone_size: .
j_call: TRBJ1-1
cdr3_nt: TGCGCCAGCAGCCAAAACACAGGGATATGGTCTGAAGCTTTCTTT
cdr3_aa: CASSQNTGIWSEAFF

v_call: TRBV6-5
d_call: TRBD1
clone_size: .
j_call: TRBJ1-3
cdr3_nt: TGTGCCAGCAGGGACAGGGGTGGAAACACCATATATTTT
cdr3_aa: CASRDRGGNTIYF

v_call: TRBV18
d_call: .
clone_size: once
j_call: TRBJ2-6
cdr3_nt: TGTGCCAGCTCACCACCAGGGGCCTCTGGGGCCAACGTCCTGACTTTC
cdr3_aa: CASSPPGASGANVLTF

v_call: TRBV30
d_call: .
clone_size: .
j_call: TRBJ1-1
cdr3_nt: TGTGCCTGGAGTCCAGGTAACAAGGTAACTGAAGCTTTCTTT
cdr3_aa: CAWSPGNKVTEAFF

v_call: TRBV7-2
d_call: .
clone_size: .
j_call: TRBJ2-1
cdr3_nt: TGTGCCAGCAGCTTAGCGGAGTTGACCAATGAGCAGTTCTTC
cdr3_aa: CASSLAELTNEQFF

v_call: TRBV9
d_call: TRBD2
clone_size: .
j_call: TRBJ2-7
cdr3_nt: TGTGCCAGCAGCGTAGGAGCGGGGGGGCCGACCTACGAGCAGTACTTC
cdr3_aa: CASSVGAGGPTYEQYF

v_call: TRBV6-5
d_call: TRBD1
clone_size: .
j_call: TRBJ1-2
cdr3_nt: TGTGCCAGCACCTCGACAGGGGGGGACTATGGCTACACCTTC
cdr3_aa: CASTSTGGDYGYTF

v_call: TRBV9
d_call: .
clone_size: .
j_call: TRBJ1-1
cdr3_nt: TGTGCCAGCAGCTCGGACAGCGGGGGCACTGAAGCTTTCTTT
cdr3_aa: CASSSDSGGTEAFF

v_call: TRBV5-8
d_call: .
clone_size: .
j_call: TRBJ1-6
cdr3_nt: TGTGCCAGCAGCTTCGGCGGGCGTTCACCCCTCCACTTT
cdr3_aa: CASSFGGRSPLHF

v_call: TRBV28
d_call: .
clone_size: .
j_call: TRBJ1-4
cdr3_nt: TGTGCCACCAATCGACAGTTGACTAATGAAAAACTGTTTTTT
cdr3_aa: CATNRQLTNEKLFF

v_call: TRBV7-9
d_call: .
clone_size: .
j_call: TRBJ1-2
cdr3_nt: TGTGCCAGCAGCCGCTCAGACATCTTCTGGAGCTACACCTTC
cdr3_aa: CASSRSDIFWSYTF

v_call: TRBV19
d_call: .
clone_size: .
j_call: TRBJ2-7
cdr3_nt: TGTGCCAGTACAGGCGGACCGGGACTGGAATACGAGCAGTACTTC
cdr3_aa: CASTGGPGLEYEQYF

v_call: TRBV10-3
d_call: TRBD2
clone_size: once
j_call: TRBJ2-7
cdr3_nt: TGTGCCAGCAGGGAGGGGCTTTACGAGCAGTACTTC
cdr3_aa: CASREGLYEQYF

v_call: TRBV28
d_call: .
clone_size: .
j_call: TRBJ1-4
cdr3_nt: TGTGCCAGCAGTTTGTTAGGGAGTAATGAAAAACTGTTTTTT
cdr3_aa: CASSLLGSNEKLFF

v_call: TRBV5-1
d_call: .
clone_size: .
j_call: TRBJ1-4
cdr3_nt: TGCGCCAGCAGCCATCCCTCTACTGAAAAACTGTTTTTT
cdr3_aa: CASSHPSTEKLFF

v_call: TRBV6-2/TRBV6-3
d_call: TRBD2
clone_size: .
j_call: TRBJ2-2
cdr3_nt: TGTGCCAGCAGTTTGCGTCGGGCTAGCGGGGTCGCGAACACCGGGGAGCTGTTTTTT
cdr3_aa: CASSLRRASGVANTGELFF

v_call: TRBV12-5
d_call: .
clone_size: once
j_call: TRBJ1-1
cdr3_nt: TGTGCTAGTGGCGGGAGGGACACTGAAGCTTTCTTT
cdr3_aa: CASGGRDTEAFF

v_call: TRBV28
d_call: TRBD1
clone_size: .
j_call: TRBJ1-4
cdr3_nt: TGTGCCAGCAGTTTACTGGGACAGGACGCCCAAGGAGGAAAACTGTTTTTT
cdr3_aa: CASSLLGQDAQGGKLFF

v_call: TRBV29-1
d_call: .
clone_size: .
j_call: TRBJ1-2
cdr3_nt: TGCAGCTCAAGGACAGTCGTCGATGGCTACACCTTC
cdr3_aa: CSSRTVVDGYTF

v_call: TRBV18
d_call: .
clone_size: .
j_call: TRBJ1-4
cdr3_nt: TGTGCCAGCTCACCTCAACTGGCCGGGGAGGAAAAACTGTTTTTT
cdr3_aa: CASSPQLAGEEKLFF

v_call: TRBV7-9
d_call: .
clone_size: .
j_call: TRBJ2-1
cdr3_nt: TGTGCCAGCAGCCTAGGGGCTGTCTACAATGAGCAGTTCTTC
cdr3_aa: CASSLGAVYNEQFF

v_call: TRBV25-1
d_call: .
clone_size: .
j_call: TRBJ2-7
cdr3_nt: TGTGCCAGCAGTGACTCCGGTGGGGACACTTCCTACGAGCAGTACTTC
cdr3_aa: CASSDSGGDTSYEQYF

v_call: TRBV2
d_call: TRBD2
clone_size: .
j_call: TRBJ2-3
cdr3_nt: TGTGCCAGCAGTCCACCCCGGGGTAGCGGGGCGCCAGATACGCAGTATTTT
cdr3_aa: CASSPPRGSGAPDTQYF

v_call: TRBV11-3
d_call: .
clone_size: .
j_call: TRBJ1-1
cdr3_nt: TGTGCCAGCAGCTCGCCGGGGGGCACTGAAGCTTTCTTT
cdr3_aa: CASSSPGGTEAFF

v_call: TRBV29-1
d_call: .
clone_size: .
j_call: TRBJ1-1
cdr3_nt: TGCAGCGTTGAAGTCATCAGGACAGTCTCCACTGAAGCTTTCTTT
cdr3_aa: CSVEVIRTVSTEAFF

v_call: TRBV28
d_call: .
clone_size: .
j_call: TRBJ1-1
cdr3_nt: TGTGCCAGCAGTTTATTCTCACTCCGGGGATCTGAAGCTTTCTTT
cdr3_aa: CASSLFSLRGSEAFF

v_call: TRBV12-3/TRBV12-4
d_call: .
clone_size: .
j_call: TRBJ2-7
cdr3_nt: TGTGCCAGCAGTCATAGACCGGGAGAGCAGTACTTC
cdr3_aa: CASSHRPGEQYF

v_call: TRBV28
d_call: .
clone_size: few
j_call: TRBJ1-5
cdr3_nt: TGTGCCAGCAGTCCCCCGGACAGACCGAGGGGATATAGCAATCAGCCCCAGCATTTT
cdr3_aa: CASSPPDRPRGYSNQPQHF

v_call: TRBV2
d_call: TRBD1
clone_size: .
j_call: TRBJ1-1
cdr3_nt: TGTGCCAGCGGAGGACAGGGGGCCTACACTGAAGCTTTCTTT
cdr3_aa: CASGGQGAYTEAFF

v_call: TRBV14
d_call: TRBD2
clone_size: .
j_call: TRBJ2-1
cdr3_nt: TGTGCCAGCAGCCAATCCCAAGCGGGAGGGCGGCCATTCTCCTACAATGAGCAGTTCTTC
cdr3_aa: CASSQSQAGGRPFSYNEQFF

v_call: TRBV7-9
d_call: .
clone_size: .
j_call: TRBJ1-3
cdr3_nt: TGTGCCAGCAGACCTAGGTGGAACACCATATATTTT
cdr3_aa: CASRPRWNTIYF

v_call: TRBV28
d_call: .
clone_size: .
j_call: TRBJ2-1
cdr3_nt: TGTGCCAGCAGTTCCCAATCACGAGGGGGTAATGAGCAGTTCTTC
cdr3_aa: CASSSQSRGGNEQFF

v_call: TRBV7-2
d_call: .
clone_size: .
j_call: TRBJ1-1
cdr3_nt: TGTGCCAGCAGCCCTCGGGAGGACAACATGAACACTGAAGCTTTCTTT
cdr3_aa: CASSPREDNMNTEAFF

v_call: TRBV2
d_call: TRBD2
clone_size: .
j_call: TRBJ2-3
cdr3_nt: TGTGCCAGCAGTCGACTAGCGGGGGGATTCACAGATACGCAGTATTTT
cdr3_aa: CASSRLAGGFTDTQYF

v_call: TRBV2
d_call: TRBD1
clone_size: .
j_call: TRBJ2-7
cdr3_nt: TGTGCCAGCAGATTTTCCGGGACAGGGTCAAACTCCTACGAGCAGTACTTC
cdr3_aa: CASRFSGTGSNSYEQYF

v_call: TRBV5-1
d_call: TRBD1
clone_size: few
j_call: TRBJ1-5
cdr3_nt: TGCGCCAGCAGCGTCAGGGGGCAGGTCGGTCAGCCCCAGCATTTT
cdr3_aa: CASSVRGQVGQPQHF

v_call: TRBV5-1
d_call: .
clone_size: .
j_call: TRBJ2-7
cdr3_nt: TGCGCCAGCGGGCGGGGAATACACGAGCAGTACTTC
cdr3_aa: CASGRGIHEQYF

v_call: TRBV10-2
d_call: .
clone_size: once
j_call: TRBJ2-7
cdr3_nt: TGCGCCAGCCGGGACACTTTTCGGGAGCAGTACTTC
cdr3_aa: CASRDTFREQYF

v_call: TRBV2
d_call: .
clone_size: .
j_call: TRBJ1-2
cdr3_nt: TGTGCCAGCAGATCGGACAGTATCGATGGCTACACCTTC
cdr3_aa: CASRSDSIDGYTF

v_call: TRBV5-1
d_call: .
clone_size: .
j_call: TRBJ1-2
cdr3_nt: TGCGCCAGCAGCTTGGGACTAGGGGCCAACTATGGCTACACCTTC
cdr3_aa: CASSLGLGANYGYTF

v_call: TRBV28
d_call: TRBD1
clone_size: .
j_call: TRBJ1-6
cdr3_nt: TGTGCCAGCAGTTTATCCGGGACAGGTGCTTCACCCCTCCACTTT
cdr3_aa: CASSLSGTGASPLHF